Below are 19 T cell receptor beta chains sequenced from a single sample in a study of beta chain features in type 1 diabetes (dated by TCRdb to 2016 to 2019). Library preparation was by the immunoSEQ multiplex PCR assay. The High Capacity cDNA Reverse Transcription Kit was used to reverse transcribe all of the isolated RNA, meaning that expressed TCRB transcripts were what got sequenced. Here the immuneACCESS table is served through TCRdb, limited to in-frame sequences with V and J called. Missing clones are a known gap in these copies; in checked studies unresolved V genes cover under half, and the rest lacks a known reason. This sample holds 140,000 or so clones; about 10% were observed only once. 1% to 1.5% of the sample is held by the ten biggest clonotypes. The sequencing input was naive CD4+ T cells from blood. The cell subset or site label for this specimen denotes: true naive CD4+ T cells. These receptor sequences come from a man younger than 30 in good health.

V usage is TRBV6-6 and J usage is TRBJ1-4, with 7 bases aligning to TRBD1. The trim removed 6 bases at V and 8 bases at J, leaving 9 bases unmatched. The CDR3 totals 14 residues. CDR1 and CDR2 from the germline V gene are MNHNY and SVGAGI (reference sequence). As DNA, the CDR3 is TGTGCCAGCAGAGCCCCCAGGGGGAGGGAAAAACTGTTTTTT. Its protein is CASRAPRGREKLFF.

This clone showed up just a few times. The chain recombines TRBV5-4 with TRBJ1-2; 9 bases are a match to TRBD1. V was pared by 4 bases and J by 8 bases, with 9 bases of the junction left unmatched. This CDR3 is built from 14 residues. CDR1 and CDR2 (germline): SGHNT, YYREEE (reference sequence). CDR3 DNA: TGTGCCAGCAGCGGGGGACAGGGAATATGGGGCTACACCTTC. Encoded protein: CASSGGQGIWGYTF.

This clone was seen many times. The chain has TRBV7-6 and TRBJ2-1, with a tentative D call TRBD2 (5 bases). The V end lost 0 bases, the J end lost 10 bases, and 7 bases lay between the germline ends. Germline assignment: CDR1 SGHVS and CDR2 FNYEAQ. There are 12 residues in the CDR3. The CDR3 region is CASSLAREEQFF. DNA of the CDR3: TGTGCCAGCAGCTTAGCTAGGGAGGAGCAGTTCTTC.

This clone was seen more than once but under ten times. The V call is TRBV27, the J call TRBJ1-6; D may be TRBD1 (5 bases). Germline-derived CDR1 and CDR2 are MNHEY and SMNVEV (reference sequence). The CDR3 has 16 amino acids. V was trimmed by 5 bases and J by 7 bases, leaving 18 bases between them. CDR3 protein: CASSTQQVRLNSPLHF. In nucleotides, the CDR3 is TGTGCCAGCAGTACACAACAGGTTCGCCTGAATTCACCCCTCCACTTT.

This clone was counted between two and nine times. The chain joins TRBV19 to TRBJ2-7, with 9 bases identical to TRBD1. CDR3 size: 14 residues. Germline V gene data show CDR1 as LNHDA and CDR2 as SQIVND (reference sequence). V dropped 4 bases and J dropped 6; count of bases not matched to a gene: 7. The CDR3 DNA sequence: TGTGCCAGTAGTACGGACAGGGGAAGGGGCGAGCAGTACTTC. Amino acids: CASSTDRGRGEQYF. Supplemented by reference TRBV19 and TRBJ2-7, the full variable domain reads DGGITQSPKYLFRKEGQNVTLSCEQNLNHDAMYWYRQDPGQGLRLIYYSQIVNDFQKGDIAEGYSVSREKKESFPLTVTSAQKNPTAFYLCASSTDRGRGEQYFGPGTRLTVT.

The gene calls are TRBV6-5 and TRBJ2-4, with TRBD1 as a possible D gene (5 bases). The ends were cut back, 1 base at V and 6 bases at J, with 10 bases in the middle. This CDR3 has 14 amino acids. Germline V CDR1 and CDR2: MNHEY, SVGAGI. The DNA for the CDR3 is TGTGCCAGCAGTTACTTACAGGCTAGAAACATTCAGTACTTC. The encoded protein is CASSYLQARNIQYF.

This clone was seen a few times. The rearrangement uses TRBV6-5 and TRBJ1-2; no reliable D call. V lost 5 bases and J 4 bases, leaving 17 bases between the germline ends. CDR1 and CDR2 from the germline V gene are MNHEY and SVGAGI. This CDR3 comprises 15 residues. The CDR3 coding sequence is TGTGCCAGCAGTGTCCTGGGTAGCCACCCCTATGGCTACACCTTC. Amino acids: CASSVLGSHPYGYTF.

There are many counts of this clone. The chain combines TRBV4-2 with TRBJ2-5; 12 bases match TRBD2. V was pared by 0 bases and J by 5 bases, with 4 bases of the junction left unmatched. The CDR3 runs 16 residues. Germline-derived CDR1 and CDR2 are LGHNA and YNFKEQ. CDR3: CASSQDLAGGRETQYF. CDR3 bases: TGTGCCAGCAGCCAAGACCTAGCGGGGGGGCGGGAGACCCAGTACTTC.

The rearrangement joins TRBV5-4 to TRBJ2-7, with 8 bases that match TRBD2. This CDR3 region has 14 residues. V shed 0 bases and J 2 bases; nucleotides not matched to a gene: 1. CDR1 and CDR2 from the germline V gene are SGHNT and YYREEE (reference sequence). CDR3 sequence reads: CASSLGGLAYEQYF. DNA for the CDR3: TGTGCCAGCAGCTTGGGGGGACTAGCCTACGAGCAGTACTTC. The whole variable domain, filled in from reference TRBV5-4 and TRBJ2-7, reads ETGVTQSPTHLIKTRGQQVTLRCSSQSGHNTVSWYQQALGQGPQFIFQYYREEENGRGNFPPRFSGLQFPNYSSELNVNALELDDSALYLCASSLGGLAYEQYFGPGTRLTVT.

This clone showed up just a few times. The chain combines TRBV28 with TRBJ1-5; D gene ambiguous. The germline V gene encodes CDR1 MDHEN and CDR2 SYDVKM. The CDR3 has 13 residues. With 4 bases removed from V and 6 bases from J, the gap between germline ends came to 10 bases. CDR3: CASSWVWAQPQHF. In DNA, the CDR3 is TGTGCCAGCAGTTGGGTTTGGGCTCAGCCCCAGCATTTT.

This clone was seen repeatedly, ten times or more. CDR3 nucleotides: TGCGCCAGCAGTCACCTTGGACAGGGGAAAAACTACGAGCAGTACTTC. This translates into CASSHLGQGKNYEQYF. V is TRBV23-1 and J is TRBJ2-7; 9 bases align to TRBD1. TRBV23-1 is filed as an ORF, its function uncertain. This CDR3 is 16 amino acids long. The ends lost 3 bases at V and 3 bases at J; junction bases unmatched: 9.

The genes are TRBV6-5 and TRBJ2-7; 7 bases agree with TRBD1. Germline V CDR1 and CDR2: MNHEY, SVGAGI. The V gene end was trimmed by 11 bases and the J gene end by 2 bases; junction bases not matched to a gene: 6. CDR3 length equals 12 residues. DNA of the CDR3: TGTGCCGTCCAGGGGACAGCCTACGAGCAGTACTTC. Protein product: CAVQGTAYEQYF.

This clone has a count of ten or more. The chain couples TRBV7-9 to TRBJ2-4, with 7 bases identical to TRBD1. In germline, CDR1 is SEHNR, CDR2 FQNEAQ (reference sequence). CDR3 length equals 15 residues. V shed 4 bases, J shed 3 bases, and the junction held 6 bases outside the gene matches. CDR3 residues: CASSSQGTVKNIQYF. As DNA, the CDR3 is TGTGCCAGCAGCTCCCAAGGGACAGTCAAAAACATTCAGTACTTC.

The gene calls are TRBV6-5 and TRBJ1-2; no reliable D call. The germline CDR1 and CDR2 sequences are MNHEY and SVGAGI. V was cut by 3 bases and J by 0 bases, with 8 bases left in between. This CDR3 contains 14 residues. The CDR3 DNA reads TGTGCCAGCAGTTATGCCGGGACTAACTATGGCTACACCTTC. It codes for CASSYAGTNYGYTF.

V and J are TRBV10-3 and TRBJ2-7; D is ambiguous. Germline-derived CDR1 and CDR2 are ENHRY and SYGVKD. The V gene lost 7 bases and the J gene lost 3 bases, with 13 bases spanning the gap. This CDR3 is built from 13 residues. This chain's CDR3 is CAIMTPGYYEQYF. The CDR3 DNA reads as TGTGCCATCATGACCCCAGGCTACTACGAGCAGTACTTC.

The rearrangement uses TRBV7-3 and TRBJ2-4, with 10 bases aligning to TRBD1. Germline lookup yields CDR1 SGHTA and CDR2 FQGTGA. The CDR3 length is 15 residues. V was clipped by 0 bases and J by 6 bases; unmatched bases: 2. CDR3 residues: CASSLTGQGGNIQYF. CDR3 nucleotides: TGTGCCAGCAGCTTAACAGGACAGGGGGGAAACATTCAGTACTTC.

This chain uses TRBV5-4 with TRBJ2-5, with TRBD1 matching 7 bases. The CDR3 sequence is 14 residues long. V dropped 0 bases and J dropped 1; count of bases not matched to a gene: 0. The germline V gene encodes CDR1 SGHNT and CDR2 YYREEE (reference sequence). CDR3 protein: CASSLGTGQETQYF. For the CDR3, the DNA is TGTGCCAGCAGCTTGGGGACAGGCCAAGAGACCCAGTACTTC.

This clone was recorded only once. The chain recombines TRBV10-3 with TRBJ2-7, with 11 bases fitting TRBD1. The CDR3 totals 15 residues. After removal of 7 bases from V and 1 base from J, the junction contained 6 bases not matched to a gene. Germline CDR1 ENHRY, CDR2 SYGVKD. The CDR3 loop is CAITAGTGGSYEQYF. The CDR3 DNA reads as TGTGCCATCACCGCGGGGACAGGGGGGTCCTACGAGCAGTACTTC.

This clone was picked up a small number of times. The CDR3 DNA reads TGTGCCAGCAGCTATTCTCTAGGTCTCTACGAGCAGTACTTC. This sequence encodes CASSYSLGLYEQYF. The chain has TRBV7-8 and TRBJ2-7; D gene uncertain. V was cut by 4 bases and J by 3 bases, with 13 bases left in between. Germline V lookup: CDR1 SGHVS, CDR2 FQNEAQ. The CDR3 loop spans 14 amino acids.